This T cell receptor beta chain was documented in a study of T cells of healthy individuals. TCRdb ran MiXCR on the 5' RACE reads and lists one entry per CDR3 protein. Seen here are some 100,000 distinct CDR3 sequences, around 17% observed once, and the top ten hold roughly 6.1%. The CDR3 runs 15 residues. This chain uses TRBV21-1 with TRBJ1-5; the table's TRBD1 call for D was not verified on the DNA. TRBV21-1 is noted as a pseudogene. The TCR was taken from a human donor in good health. CDR3 sequence: CASSKGTGEIGPQHF. CDR3 DNA: TGTGCCAGCAGCAAAGGGACAGGGGAAATAGGGCCCCAGCATTTT.